This TCR beta chain was sequenced during a study of cytomegalovirus exposure and HLA in healthy donors. Across the whole study: It was reported in a later analysis that the same platform had been used for the 120 or so validation repertoires as for the roughly 650 first-cohort repertoires.

This CDR3 region has 15 residues. Germline V gives CDR1 MNHEY, CDR2 SMNVEV (reference sequence). V lost 3 bases to trimming and J lost 0 bases, with 11 bases between them. Clones were sequenced by immunoSEQ multiplex PCR, and TCRdb holds only the in-frame ones, with some missing. This table holds 200,000 to 250,000 clones, just over 90% found once. The study drew the donors from its 120-subject validation cohort, separate from the roughly 700-subject first cohort. The sequence was collected from a woman between 18 and 29 years old in good health and CMV-seronegative. This chain joins TRBV27 and TRBJ1-2, with D hard to call. The source material was PBMCs. The CDR3 sequence: CASSLSPVANYGYTF. As DNA, the CDR3 is TGTGCCAGCAGTTTGTCTCCGGTAGCTAACTATGGCTACACCTTC.